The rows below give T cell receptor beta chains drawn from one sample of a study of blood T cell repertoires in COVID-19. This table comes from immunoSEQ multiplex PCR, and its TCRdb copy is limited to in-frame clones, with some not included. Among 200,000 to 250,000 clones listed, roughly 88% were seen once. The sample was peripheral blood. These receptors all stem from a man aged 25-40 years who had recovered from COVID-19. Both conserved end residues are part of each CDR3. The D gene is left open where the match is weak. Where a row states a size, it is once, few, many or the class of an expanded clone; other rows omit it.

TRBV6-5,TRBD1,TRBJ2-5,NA,TGTGCCAGCTCGACAGGGGGCCTCCAAGAGACCCAGTACTTC,CASSTGGLQETQYF
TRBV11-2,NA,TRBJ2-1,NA,TGTGCCAGCAGCTTAGGGAGCCCAAATGAGCAGTTCTTC,CASSLGSPNEQFF
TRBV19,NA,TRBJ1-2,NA,TGTGCCAGTAGTATCTTAGCTAACTATGGCTACACCTTC,CASSILANYGYTF
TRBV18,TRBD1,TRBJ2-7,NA,TGTGCCAGCTCACCATTTGACAGGGACCACGAGCAGTACTTC,CASSPFDRDHEQYF
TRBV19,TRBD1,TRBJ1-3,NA,TGTGCCAGTAGGTCGACAGGGAGTGGAAACACCATATATTTT,CASRSTGSGNTIYF
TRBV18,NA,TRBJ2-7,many,TGTGCCAGCTCACTACAGGGCACCTACGAGCAGTACTTC,CASSLQGTYEQYF
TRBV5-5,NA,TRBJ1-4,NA,TGTGCCAGCAGCCTTCTATTGACAGGCCCGAGACTGTTTTTT,CASSLLLTGPRLFF
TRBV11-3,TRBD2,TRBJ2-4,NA,TGTGCCAGCAGCTGGACTAGTGGCATTCAGTACTTC,CASSWTSGIQYF
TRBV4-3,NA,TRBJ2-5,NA,TGCGCCAGCAGCCAAGAAGGGTTAGGGTGGAGGGTTGAGACCCAGTACTTC,CASSQEGLGWRVETQYF
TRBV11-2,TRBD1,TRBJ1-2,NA,TGTGCCAGCAGCGCAGGAGGGGGCGCTTACTATGGCTACACCTTC,CASSAGGGAYYGYTF
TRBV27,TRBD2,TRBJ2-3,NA,TGTGCCAGGGGGCCGGGCGGGGGAGATACGCAGTATTTT,CARGPGGGDTQYF
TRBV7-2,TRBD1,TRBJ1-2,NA,TGTGCCAGCAGCTTAGGACAGGGGGCAGTCTATGGCTACACCTTC,CASSLGQGAVYGYTF
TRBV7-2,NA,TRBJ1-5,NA,TGTGCCAGCAGCTTCGGGACTCCCTTCAATCAGCCCCAGCATTTT,CASSFGTPFNQPQHF
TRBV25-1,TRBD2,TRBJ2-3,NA,TGTGCCAGCAGTGACCCCCGATCTAGCGGGGGGGCAGATACGCAGTATTTT,CASSDPRSSGGADTQYF
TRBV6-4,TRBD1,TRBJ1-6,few,TGTGCCAGCAGTGCCGAGGGGGCCAATTCACCCCTCCACTTT,CASSAEGANSPLHF